The clone carrying this T cell receptor (beta chain) was recorded once. PCR amplification relied on 60 Vbeta primers (plus 13 Jbeta primers). Some clones are missing from TCRdb's copy, which holds only in-frame ones; the method was immunoSEQ multiplex PCR. The data contain 130,000 or so clones, more than 60% of them seen just once; the ten biggest clones take up approximately 1.6%. These data belong to a study of cytomegalovirus exposure and HLA in healthy donors. The CDR3 is 11 residues long. V shed 5 bases and J shed 5 bases, with 9 bases lying between them. Germline V gives CDR1 DFQATT, CDR2 SNEGSKA (reference sequence).

The receptor's source is a young woman in good health and CMV-seronegative. Sequenced: PBMCs. The V and J genes are TRBV20-1 and TRBJ1-2, with D unresolved. CDR3 nucleotide sequence: TGCAGTGCTGAGGGTAGTTATGGCTACACCTTC. It yields the protein CSAEGSYGYTF.